The clone carrying this TCR beta chain was counted ten times or more. The antigen remains unidentified. As CD8+CD4-CCR7+CD45RA+ cells, naive CD8 T cells were sorted. The data are from a study of molecular identifiers for immune sequencing clone quantification. Across the study: Four of five RNA aliquots from approximately 20,000 or 98,000 naive CD8 T cells were sequenced.

Overall study findings and caveats: In a background of about 900,000 naive cells, spiked Jurkat TCR RNA from one cell was reportedly detectable.

A single record per CDR3 protein comes from TCRdb applying MiXCR to the PCR reads. Of more than 550,000 distinct CDR3 sequences in the sample, 25% were seen once. This receptor was identified in a human donor in good health. Some libraries in this study had Jurkat cell RNA spiked in. The source material was naive CD8+ T cells from blood, with Jurkat cell RNA spiked in. The sample's subset: FACS-sorted CD8+CD4-CCR7+CD45RA+ naive T cells.

This chain's CDR3 is CASTLTGTSTEAFF. The CDR3 DNA follows: TGTGCCAGCACCTTAACAGGAACTAGCACTGAAGCTTTCTTT. The rearrangement joins TRBV12-3 or TRBV12-4 to TRBJ1-1, with D perhaps TRBD1 (5 bases). The CDR3 contains 14 residues. V gave up 7 bases and J gave up 4 bases, with 16 bases separating them.